This TCR beta chain was profiled in a study of CD8 T cells in Susac syndrome. Study-wide findings and caveats: The TCR sequencing and HLA analysis in the study involved a relatively small number of individuals, as the study acknowledged.

High-throughput TCR beta sequencing covered peripheral CD8+ and CD4+ T cells. Healthy donors constituted the controls, which were matched for age and sex. Reverse transcription of 0.5 to 1 ug RNA was performed with random hexamers. An immunoSEQ multiplex PCR amplified TCR beta CDR3 over 54 Vbeta and 13 Jbeta. In TCRdb, the immunoSEQ multiplex PCR reads were re-called with MiXCR into one record per CDR3 protein. The profile shows approximately 150,000 distinct CDR3 sequences, around 93% of them singletons. Points on this clonotype: Its antigen remains unidentified.

Per the germline V gene, CDR1 is LNHDA and CDR2 is SQIVND (reference sequence). The CDR3 runs to 12 residues. The trim removed 7 bases at V and 4 bases at J, leaving 2 bases unmatched. The rearrangement joins TRBV19 to TRBJ1-2; TRBD1 matches at 8 bases. The sequenced sample consisted of CD4+ T cells from PBMCs. The receptor's source is a human donor in good health. Written as DNA, the CDR3 is TGTGCCAGTAAGGACAGGGTCTATGGCTACACCTTC. This translates into CASKDRVYGYTF.